This T cell receptor beta chain came from a study of graft-versus-host responses after intestinal transplantation. Study-level background: Tacrolimus and steroids were given for roughly 3 years to all recipients after anti-thymocyte globulin induction.

Study outcomes and limitations: The recipient marrow held GvH clones, and some of them showed up first in ileum or blood.

This CDR3 has 13 amino acids. V was shortened by 7 bases and J by 1 base, with 11 bases between the two germline ends. Germline assignment: CDR1 MDHEN and CDR2 SYDVKM. Comment on this clone: The antigen is undetermined.

The repertoire was sequenced with immunoSEQ multiplex PCR; TCRdb's copy has only in-frame clones and lacks some. The profile shows some 140,000 clones, around 90% of them singletons. J is TRBJ2-7 and V is TRBV28, with unresolved D. The receptor was derived from a human donor who received an intestinal transplant. The specimen was unstimulated CD4+ T cells sorted from spleen or lymph node cells, collected before intestinal transplant. Here the CDR3 reads CASTKPPSYEQYF. CDR3 sequence (DNA): TGTGCCAGCACTAAACCCCCTTCCTACGAGCAGTACTTC.